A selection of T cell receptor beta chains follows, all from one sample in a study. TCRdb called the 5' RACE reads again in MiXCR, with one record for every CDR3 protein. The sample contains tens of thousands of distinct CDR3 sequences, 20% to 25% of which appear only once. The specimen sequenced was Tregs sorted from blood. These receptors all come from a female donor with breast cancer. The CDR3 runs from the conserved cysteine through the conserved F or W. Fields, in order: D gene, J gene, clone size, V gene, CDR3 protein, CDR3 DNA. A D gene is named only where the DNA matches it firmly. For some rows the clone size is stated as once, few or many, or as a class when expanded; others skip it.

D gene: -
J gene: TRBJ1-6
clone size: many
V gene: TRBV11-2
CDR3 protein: CASSLVFSGRSNSPLHF
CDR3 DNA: TGTGCCAGCAGCTTAGTTTTCTCGGGACGGAGTAATTCACCCCTCCACTTT

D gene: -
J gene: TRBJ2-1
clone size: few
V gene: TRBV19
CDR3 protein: CASSMQRANEQFF
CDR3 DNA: TGTGCCAGTAGTATGCAGCGGGCCAATGAGCAGTTCTTC

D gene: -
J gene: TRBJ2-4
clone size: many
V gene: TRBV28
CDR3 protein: CASSPATWAKNIQYF
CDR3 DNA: TGTGCCAGCAGTCCGGCCACTTGGGCCAAAAACATTCAGTACTTC

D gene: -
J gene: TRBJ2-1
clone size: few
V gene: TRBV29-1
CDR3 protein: CSVYTSSYNEQFF
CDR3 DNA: TGCAGCGTGTACACGAGCTCCTACAATGAGCAGTTCTTC

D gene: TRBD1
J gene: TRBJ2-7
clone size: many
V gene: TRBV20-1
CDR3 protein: CSAGTDYEQYF
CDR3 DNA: TGCAGTGCTGGGACAGACTACGAGCAGTACTTC

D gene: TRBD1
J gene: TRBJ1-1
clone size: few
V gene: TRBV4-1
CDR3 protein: CASSQDQGAHVEAFF
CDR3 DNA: TGCGCCAGCAGCCAAGATCAGGGGGCGCATGTTGAAGCTTTCTTT

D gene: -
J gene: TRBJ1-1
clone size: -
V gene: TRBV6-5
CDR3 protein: CASSLTGNTEAFF
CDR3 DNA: TGTGCCAGCAGCCTCACAGGTAACACTGAAGCTTTCTTT

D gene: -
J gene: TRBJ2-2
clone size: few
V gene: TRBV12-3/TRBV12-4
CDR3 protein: CASSSRVGTGELFF
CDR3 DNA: TGTGCCAGCAGTTCAAGGGTTGGGACCGGGGAGCTGTTTTTT

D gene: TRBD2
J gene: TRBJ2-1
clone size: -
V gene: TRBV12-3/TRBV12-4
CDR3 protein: CASTHGPAGGSYNEQFF
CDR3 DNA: TGTGCCAGCACTCACGGGCCAGCGGGAGGGTCTTACAATGAGCAGTTCTTC

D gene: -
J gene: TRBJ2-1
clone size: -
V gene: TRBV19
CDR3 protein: CASSIDSDEQFF
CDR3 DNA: TGTGCCAGTAGTATAGATAGCGATGAGCAGTTCTTC

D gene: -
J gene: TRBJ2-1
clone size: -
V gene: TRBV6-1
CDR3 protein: CASEPTSHEQFF
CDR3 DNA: TGTGCCAGCGAGCCCACCTCACATGAGCAGTTCTTC

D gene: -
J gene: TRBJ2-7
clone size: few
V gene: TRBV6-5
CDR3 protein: CATMDSPYEQYF
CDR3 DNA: TGTGCCACCATGGACAGTCCCTACGAGCAGTACTTC

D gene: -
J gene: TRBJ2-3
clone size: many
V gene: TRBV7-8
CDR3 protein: CASSSAGADTQYF
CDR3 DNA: TGTGCCAGCAGCTCGGCTGGTGCAGATACGCAGTATTTT

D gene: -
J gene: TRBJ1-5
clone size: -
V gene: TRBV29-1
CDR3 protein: CSVEGGQTLQPQHF
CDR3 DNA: TGCAGCGTTGAAGGCGGGCAGACCCTCCAGCCCCAGCATTTT

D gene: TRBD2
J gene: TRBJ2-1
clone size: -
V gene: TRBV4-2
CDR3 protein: CASSQDLGRGINEQFF
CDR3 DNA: TGTGCCAGCAGCCAAGATCTCGGGAGGGGGATCAATGAGCAGTTCTTC

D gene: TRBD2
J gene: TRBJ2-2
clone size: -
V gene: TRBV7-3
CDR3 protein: CASSFYPPSPLKRPSGRQTGELFF
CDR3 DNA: TGTGCCAGCAGCTTTTATCCCCCTTCTCCCCTTAAACGTCCTAGCGGGCGCCAAACCGGGGAGCTGTTTTTT

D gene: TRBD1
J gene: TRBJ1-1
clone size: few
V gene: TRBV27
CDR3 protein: CASRNQQGVNTEAFF
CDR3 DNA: TGTGCCAGCAGAAACCAACAGGGGGTGAACACTGAAGCTTTCTTT

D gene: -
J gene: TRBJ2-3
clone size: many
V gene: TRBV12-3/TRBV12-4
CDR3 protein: CASSLEGVEQYF
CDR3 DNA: TGTGCCAGCAGTTTAGAGGGGGTTGAGCAGTATTTT

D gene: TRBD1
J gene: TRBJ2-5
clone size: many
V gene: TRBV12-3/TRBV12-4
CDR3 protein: CASSRTGDETQYF
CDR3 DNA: TGTGCCAGCAGTCGGACAGGGGACGAGACCCAGTACTTC

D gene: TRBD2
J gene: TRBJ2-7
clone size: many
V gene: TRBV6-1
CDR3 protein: CASSEHQSSGRRYEQYF
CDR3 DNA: TGTGCCAGCAGCGAGCACCAATCTAGCGGGAGGCGTTACGAGCAGTACTTC

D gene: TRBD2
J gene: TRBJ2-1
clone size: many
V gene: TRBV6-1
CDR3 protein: CASSGISGSSYNEQFF
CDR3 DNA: TGTGCCAGCAGTGGGATTAGCGGGTCGTCCTACAATGAGCAGTTCTTC

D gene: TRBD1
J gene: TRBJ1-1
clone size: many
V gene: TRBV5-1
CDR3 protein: CASSFPQGANTEAFF
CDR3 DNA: TGCGCCAGCAGCTTCCCGCAGGGGGCGAACACTGAAGCTTTCTTT

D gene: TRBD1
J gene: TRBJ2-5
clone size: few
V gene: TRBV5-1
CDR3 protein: CASSLTGGIQETQYF
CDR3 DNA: TGCGCCAGCAGCTTGACAGGGGGAATCCAAGAGACCCAGTACTTC

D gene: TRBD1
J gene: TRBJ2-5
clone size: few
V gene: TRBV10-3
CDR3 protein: CAISDVETGDETQYF
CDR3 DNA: TGTGCCATCAGTGATGTAGAGACAGGGGACGAGACCCAGTACTTC

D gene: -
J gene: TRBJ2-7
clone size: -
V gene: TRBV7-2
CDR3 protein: CASSLAPYEQYF
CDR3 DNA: TGTGCCAGCAGCTTAGCCCCCTACGAGCAGTACTTC

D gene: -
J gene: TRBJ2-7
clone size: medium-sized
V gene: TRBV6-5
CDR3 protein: CASSSSSYLYEQYF
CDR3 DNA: TGTGCCAGCAGTTCTTCTAGTTACCTCTACGAGCAGTACTTC

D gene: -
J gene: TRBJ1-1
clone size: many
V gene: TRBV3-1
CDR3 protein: CASSQGRVGTEAFF
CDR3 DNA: TGTGCCAGCAGCCAAGGCAGGGTAGGAACTGAAGCTTTCTTT

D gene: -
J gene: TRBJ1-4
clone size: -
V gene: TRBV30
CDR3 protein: CAYTPYGEKLFF
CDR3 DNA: TGTGCCTACACCCCGTATGGGGAAAAACTGTTTTTT

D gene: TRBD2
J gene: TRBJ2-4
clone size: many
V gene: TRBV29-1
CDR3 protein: CSVRTSGGVENIQYF
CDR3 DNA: TGCAGCGTTCGGACTAGCGGGGGAGTGGAAAACATTCAGTACTTC

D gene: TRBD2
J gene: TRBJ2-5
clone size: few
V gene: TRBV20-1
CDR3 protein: CAGLAELGTQYF
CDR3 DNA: TGCGCTGGGCTAGCGGAACTTGGGACCCAGTACTTC

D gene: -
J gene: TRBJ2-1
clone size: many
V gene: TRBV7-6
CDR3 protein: CASSVSGWDEQFF
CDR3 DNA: TGTGCCAGCAGCGTCTCCGGCTGGGATGAGCAGTTCTTC

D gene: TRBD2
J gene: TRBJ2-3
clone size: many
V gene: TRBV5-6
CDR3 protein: CASSTASGSTDTQYF
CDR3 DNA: TGTGCCAGCAGCACCGCTAGCGGGAGCACAGATACGCAGTATTTT

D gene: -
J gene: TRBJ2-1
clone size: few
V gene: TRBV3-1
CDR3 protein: CASSQDPGTYNEQFF
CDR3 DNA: TGTGCCAGCAGCCAAGATCCTGGGACTTATAATGAGCAGTTCTTC

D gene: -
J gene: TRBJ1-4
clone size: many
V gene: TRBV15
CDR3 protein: CATSRTENEKLFF
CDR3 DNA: TGTGCCACCAGCCGGACAGAAAATGAAAAACTGTTTTTT

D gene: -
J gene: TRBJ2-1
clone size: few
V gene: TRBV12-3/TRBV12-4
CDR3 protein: CASTPDRGSYNEQFF
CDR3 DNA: TGTGCCAGCACACCCGATCGGGGCTCCTACAATGAGCAGTTCTTC

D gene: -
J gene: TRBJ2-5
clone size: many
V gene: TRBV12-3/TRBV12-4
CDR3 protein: CASKRGETQYF
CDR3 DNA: TGTGCCAGCAAAAGAGGGGAGACCCAGTACTTC

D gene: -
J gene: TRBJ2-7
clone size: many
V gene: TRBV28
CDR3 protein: CASSLSRDYEQYF
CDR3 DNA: TGTGCCAGCAGTTTAAGCAGGGACTACGAGCAGTACTTC

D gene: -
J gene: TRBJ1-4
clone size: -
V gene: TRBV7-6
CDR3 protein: CASSLSGENEKLFF
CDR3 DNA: TGTGCCAGCAGCTTGTCCGGAGAGAATGAAAAACTGTTTTTT

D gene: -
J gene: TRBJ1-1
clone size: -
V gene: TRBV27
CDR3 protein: CASSLDGDYTGAFF
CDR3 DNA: TGTGCCAGCAGCCTGGACGGAGATTACACTGGAGCTTTCTTT

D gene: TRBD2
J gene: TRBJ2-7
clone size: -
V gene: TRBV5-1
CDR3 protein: CASSWASGTYEQYF
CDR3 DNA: TGCGCCAGCAGCTGGGCTAGCGGGACCTACGAGCAGTACTTC

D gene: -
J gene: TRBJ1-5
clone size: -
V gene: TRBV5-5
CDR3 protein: CASTLGPFQADRYSNQPQHF
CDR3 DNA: TGTGCCAGCACCCTTGGTCCCTTTCAAGCGGACCGTTATAGCAATCAGCCCCAGCATTTT

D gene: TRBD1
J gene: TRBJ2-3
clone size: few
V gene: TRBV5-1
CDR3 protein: CASSLTSGGEADTQYF
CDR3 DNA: TGCGCCAGCAGCTTGACCTCAGGGGGCGAGGCAGATACGCAGTATTTT

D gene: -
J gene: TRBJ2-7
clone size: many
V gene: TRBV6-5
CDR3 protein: CASSYSGNSYEQYF
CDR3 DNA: TGTGCCAGCAGTTACTCGGGGAACTCCTACGAGCAGTACTTC

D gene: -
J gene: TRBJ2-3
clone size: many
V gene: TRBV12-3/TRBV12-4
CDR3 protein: CASSLAGGTKFTDTQYF
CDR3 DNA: TGTGCCAGCAGTTTAGCGGGGGGTACTAAATTCACAGATACGCAGTATTTT

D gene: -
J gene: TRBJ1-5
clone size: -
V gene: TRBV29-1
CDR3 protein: CSVREGSNQPQHF
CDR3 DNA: TGCAGCGTCAGGGAGGGTAGCAATCAGCCCCAGCATTTT

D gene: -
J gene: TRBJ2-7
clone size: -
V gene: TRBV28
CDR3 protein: CASSATWYEQYF
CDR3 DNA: TGTGCCAGCAGCGCTACTTGGTACGAGCAGTACTTC

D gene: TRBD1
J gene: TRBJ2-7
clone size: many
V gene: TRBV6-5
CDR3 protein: CASSYGTGAYEQYF
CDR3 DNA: TGTGCCAGCAGTTACGGCACAGGGGCCTACGAGCAGTACTTC

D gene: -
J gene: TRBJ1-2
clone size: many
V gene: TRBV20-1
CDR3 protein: CSARPPGYYGYTF
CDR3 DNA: TGCAGTGCTAGACCCCCGGGGTACTATGGCTACACCTTC

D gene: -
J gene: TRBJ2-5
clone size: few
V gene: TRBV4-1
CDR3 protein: CASSPTFEETQYF
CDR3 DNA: TGCGCCAGCAGCCCAACCTTTGAGGAGACCCAGTACTTC

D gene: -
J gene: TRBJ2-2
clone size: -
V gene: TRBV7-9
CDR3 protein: CASSLAGEFGELFF
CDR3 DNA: TGTGCCAGCAGCTTAGCGGGAGAATTCGGGGAGCTGTTTTTT